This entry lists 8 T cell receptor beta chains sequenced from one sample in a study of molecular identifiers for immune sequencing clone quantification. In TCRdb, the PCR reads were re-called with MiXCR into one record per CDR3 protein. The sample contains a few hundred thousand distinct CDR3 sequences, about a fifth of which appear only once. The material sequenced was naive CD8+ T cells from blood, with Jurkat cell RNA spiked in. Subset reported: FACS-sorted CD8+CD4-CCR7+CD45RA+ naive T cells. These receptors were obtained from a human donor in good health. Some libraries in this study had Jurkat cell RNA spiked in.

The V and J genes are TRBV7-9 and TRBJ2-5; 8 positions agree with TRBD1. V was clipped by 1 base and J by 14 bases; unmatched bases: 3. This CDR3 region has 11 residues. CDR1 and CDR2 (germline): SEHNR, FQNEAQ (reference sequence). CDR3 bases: TGTGCCAGCAGCTTAGTGGACAGGGTTTACTTC. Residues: CASSLVDRVYF.

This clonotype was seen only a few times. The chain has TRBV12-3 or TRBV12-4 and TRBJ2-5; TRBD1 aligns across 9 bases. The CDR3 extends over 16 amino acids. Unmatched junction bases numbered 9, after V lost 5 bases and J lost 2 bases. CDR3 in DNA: TGTGCCAGCAGTCCCGACAGGGGGTGGCAACAAGAGACCCAGTACTTC. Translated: CASSPDRGWQQETQYF.

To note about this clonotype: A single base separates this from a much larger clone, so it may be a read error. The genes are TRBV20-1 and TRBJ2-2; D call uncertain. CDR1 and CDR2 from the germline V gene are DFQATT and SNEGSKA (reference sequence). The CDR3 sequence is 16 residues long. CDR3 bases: TGCAGTGCTGGAGATCTGACCCAATCGAACACCGGGGAGCTGTTTTTT. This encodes CSAGDLTQSNTGELFF.

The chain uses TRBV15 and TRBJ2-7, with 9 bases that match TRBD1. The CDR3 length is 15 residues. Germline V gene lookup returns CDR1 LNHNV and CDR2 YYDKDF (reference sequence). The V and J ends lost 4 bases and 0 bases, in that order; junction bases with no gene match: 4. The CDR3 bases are TGTGCCACCAGCACCACAGGGGGCGCCTCCTACGAGCAGTACTTC. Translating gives CATSTTGGASYEQYF.

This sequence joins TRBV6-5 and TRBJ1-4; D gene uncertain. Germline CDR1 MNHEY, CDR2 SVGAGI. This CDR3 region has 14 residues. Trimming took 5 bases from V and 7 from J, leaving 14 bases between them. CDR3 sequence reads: CASSINPGSEKLFF. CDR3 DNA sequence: TGTGCCAGCAGTATAAACCCGGGGAGTGAAAAACTGTTTTTT.

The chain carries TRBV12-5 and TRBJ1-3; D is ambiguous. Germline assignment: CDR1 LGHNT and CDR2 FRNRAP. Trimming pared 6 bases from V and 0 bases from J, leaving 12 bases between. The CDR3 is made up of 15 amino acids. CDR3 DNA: TGTGCTAGTGGCCACGGACGGAGCTCTGGAAACACCATATATTTT. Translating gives CASGHGRSSGNTIYF.

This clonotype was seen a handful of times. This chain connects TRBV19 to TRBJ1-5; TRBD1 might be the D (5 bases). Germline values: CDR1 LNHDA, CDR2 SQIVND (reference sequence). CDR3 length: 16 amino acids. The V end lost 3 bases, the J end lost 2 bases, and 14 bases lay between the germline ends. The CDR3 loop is CASSIYPGVGNQPQHF. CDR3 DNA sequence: TGTGCCAGTAGTATTTATCCGGGGGTGGGCAATCAGCCCCAGCATTTT.

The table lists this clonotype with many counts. The chain's CDR3 is CASSQVGQLQETQYF. The CDR3 region has the DNA TGCGCCAGCAGCCAAGTCGGTCAGCTTCAAGAGACCCAGTACTTC. The genes are TRBV4-1 and TRBJ2-5; D unresolved. V was cut by 1 base and J by 2 bases, with 11 bases left in between. Germline loops: CDR1 MGHRA, CDR2 YSYEKL. The CDR3 loop spans 15 amino acids.